The T cell receptor beta chain described here comes from a study of T cells in Graves' hyperthyroidism and ophthalmopathy. Study at large: Blood from the periphery was taken at initial diagnosis, before any treatment. Study results and limitations: Blood also carried most thyroid clonotypes expanded above 0.001.

This clonotype has a count of ten or more. The antigen is undetermined. Authors of the study amplified TCR beta CDR3 regions from RNA transcripts. A first-round RT-PCR of the TCR CDR3 used the HTBI primer set. TCRdb reanalysed the multiplex PCR reads using MiXCR and keeps one entry per CDR3 protein. The data hold some 300,000 distinct CDR3 sequences, with about an eighth observed a single time. Diagnoses used clinical symptoms, serum thyroxine and TRAb, thyroid ultrasound and orbital computed tomography. The CDR3 runs 12 residues. V was clipped by 5 bases and J by 10 bases; unmatched bases: 2. CDR1 and CDR2 (germline): SNHLY, FYNNEI.

The rearrangement uses TRBV2 and TRBJ1-6, with 7 bases lining up with TRBD1. Source material: blood. This TCR was recovered from a middle-aged woman with Graves' hyperthyroidism. The CDR3 coding sequence is TGTGCCAGCAGTACAGGGGACTCACCCCTCCACTTT. Protein product: CASSTGDSPLHF.